This is a list of T cell receptor beta chains from one sample in a study of blood T cell repertoires in COVID-19. Data came from immunoSEQ multiplex PCR; TCRdb stores just in-frame clones and leaves some out. The sample consists of around 67,000 clones, roughly 89% of them appearing once. The sequenced sample consisted of peripheral blood. The receptors stem from a human donor in a cohort sampled during active COVID-19. The CDR3 runs from the conserved cysteine through the conserved F or W. Each record gives: J gene, clone size, V gene, D gene, CDR3 protein, CDR3 DNA. The D gene is left open where the match is weak. Clone size is given for some rows only: seen once, a few or many times, or a class if the clone is expanded.

j_call: TRBJ1-4
clone_size: .
v_call: TRBV3-1/TRBV3-2
d_call: .
cdr3_aa: CASSQDPPGSGGEKLFF
cdr3_nt: TGTGCCAGCAGCCAAGATCCTCCTGGGAGCGGAGGTGAAAAACTGTTTTTT

j_call: TRBJ1-6
clone_size: .
v_call: TRBV12-3/TRBV12-4
d_call: .
cdr3_aa: CASSLGAGAPLHF
cdr3_nt: TGTGCCAGCAGTTTAGGAGCAGGGGCACCCCTCCACTTT

j_call: TRBJ1-1
clone_size: .
v_call: TRBV12-5
d_call: .
cdr3_aa: CASGLGRYTEAFF
cdr3_nt: TGTGCTAGTGGTTTGGGGAGGTACACTGAAGCTTTCTTT

j_call: TRBJ2-2
clone_size: .
v_call: TRBV10-3
d_call: .
cdr3_aa: CAITPGVDAGELFF
cdr3_nt: TGTGCCATCACACCGGGAGTGGATGCCGGGGAGCTGTTTTTT

j_call: TRBJ1-1
clone_size: .
v_call: TRBV6-4
d_call: .
cdr3_aa: CASSESMNTEAFF
cdr3_nt: TGTGCCAGCAGTGAATCCATGAACACTGAAGCTTTCTTT

j_call: TRBJ2-3
clone_size: .
v_call: TRBV6-6
d_call: TRBD2
cdr3_aa: CASSYKTSFWTDTQYF
cdr3_nt: TGTGCCAGCAGTTACAAGACTAGCTTTTGGACAGATACGCAGTATTTT

j_call: TRBJ1-1
clone_size: .
v_call: TRBV30
d_call: TRBD1
cdr3_aa: CAWRADRAHTEAFF
cdr3_nt: TGTGCCTGGAGGGCGGACAGGGCCCACACTGAAGCTTTCTTT

j_call: TRBJ1-5
clone_size: once
v_call: TRBV19
d_call: TRBD1
cdr3_aa: CASGPLGQGHSNQPQHF
cdr3_nt: TGTGCCAGTGGCCCTCTGGGACAGGGACATAGCAATCAGCCCCAGCATTTT

j_call: TRBJ2-7
clone_size: .
v_call: TRBV19
d_call: TRBD1
cdr3_aa: CASSISQGDKQYF
cdr3_nt: TGTGCCAGTAGTATCTCACAGGGGGATAAGCAGTACTTC

j_call: TRBJ1-1
clone_size: .
v_call: TRBV13
d_call: .
cdr3_aa: CASSLGRTEAFF
cdr3_nt: TGTGCCAGCAGCTTAGGGAGAACTGAAGCTTTCTTT

j_call: TRBJ2-5
clone_size: .
v_call: TRBV27
d_call: .
cdr3_aa: CASSSRGETQYF
cdr3_nt: TGTGCCAGCAGTTCTAGAGGGGAGACCCAGTACTTC

j_call: TRBJ1-2
clone_size: .
v_call: TRBV9
d_call: .
cdr3_aa: CASSVYRAEDGYTF
cdr3_nt: TGTGCCAGCAGCGTATACAGGGCTGAGGATGGCTACACCTTC

j_call: TRBJ2-7
clone_size: .
v_call: TRBV5-1
d_call: TRBD2
cdr3_aa: CASRPRGGASYEQYF
cdr3_nt: TGCGCCAGCCGTCCTCGCGGGGGGGCCTCCTACGAGCAGTACTTC

j_call: TRBJ1-5
clone_size: .
v_call: TRBV28
d_call: TRBD1
cdr3_aa: CASDRDRVGGNQPQHF
cdr3_nt: TGTGCCAGCGACCGGGACAGGGTTGGGGGCAATCAGCCCCAGCATTTT

j_call: TRBJ1-1
clone_size: .
v_call: TRBV19
d_call: TRBD1
cdr3_aa: CASRQGEEVVTEAFF
cdr3_nt: TGTGCCAGTCGACAGGGGGAAGAAGTAGTCACTGAAGCTTTCTTT

j_call: TRBJ2-5
clone_size: .
v_call: TRBV5-1
d_call: .
cdr3_aa: CASSSGSGQGEEETQYF
cdr3_nt: TGCGCCAGCAGCTCTGGTTCTGGACAAGGGGAGGAAGAGACCCAGTACTTC

j_call: TRBJ1-5
clone_size: few
v_call: TRBV16
d_call: TRBD1
cdr3_aa: CASSQFDRVNQPQHF
cdr3_nt: TGTGCCAGCAGCCAATTCGACAGGGTAAATCAGCCCCAGCATTTT

j_call: TRBJ1-1
clone_size: .
v_call: TRBV9
d_call: .
cdr3_aa: CASSVAGKGDVNTEAFF
cdr3_nt: TGTGCCAGCAGCGTAGCCGGGAAAGGAGATGTGAACACTGAAGCTTTCTTT

j_call: TRBJ1-1
clone_size: .
v_call: TRBV19
d_call: .
cdr3_aa: CASSSLAGTRGWGAFF
cdr3_nt: TGTGCCAGTAGTTCCCTGGCAGGGACCAGGGGATGGGGAGCTTTCTTT

j_call: TRBJ1-6
clone_size: once
v_call: TRBV5-5
d_call: TRBD1
cdr3_aa: CASSHYPTGGEYSYNSPLHF
cdr3_nt: TGTGCCAGCAGCCACTACCCCACAGGGGGTGAATACTCCTATAATTCACCCCTCCACTTT

j_call: TRBJ1-5
clone_size: .
v_call: TRBV4-1
d_call: .
cdr3_aa: CASSQEGRVDSNQPQHF
cdr3_nt: TGCGCCAGCAGCCAAGAAGGCAGGGTGGATAGCAATCAGCCCCAGCATTTT

j_call: TRBJ1-1
clone_size: .
v_call: TRBV27
d_call: .
cdr3_aa: CASSRTVNTEAFF
cdr3_nt: TGTGCCAGCAGTCGGACAGTCAACACTGAAGCTTTCTTT

j_call: TRBJ1-5
clone_size: .
v_call: TRBV19
d_call: TRBD1
cdr3_aa: CASSIGTGGFNQPQHF
cdr3_nt: TGTGCCAGTAGTATAGGGACAGGGGGCTTCAATCAGCCCCAGCATTTT

j_call: TRBJ1-3
clone_size: .
v_call: TRBV5-4
d_call: .
cdr3_aa: CASSFPGGTAGRGESIYF
cdr3_nt: TGTGCCAGCAGCTTTCCGGGGGGGACGGCCGGCCGAGGGGAATCCATATATTTT

j_call: TRBJ2-5
clone_size: .
v_call: TRBV4-2
d_call: TRBD1
cdr3_aa: CASSQGVDRGYTETQYF
cdr3_nt: TGTGCCAGCAGCCAAGGTGTCGACAGGGGGTATACGGAGACCCAGTACTTC

j_call: TRBJ1-2
clone_size: .
v_call: TRBV28
d_call: TRBD1
cdr3_aa: CASSSGGFYGYTF
cdr3_nt: TGTGCCAGCAGTTCAGGGGGCTTCTATGGCTACACCTTC

j_call: TRBJ1-2
clone_size: .
v_call: TRBV5-1
d_call: .
cdr3_aa: CASSSRGGEGGGYTF
cdr3_nt: TGCGCCAGCAGCTCCCGGGGGGGGGAAGGCGGTGGCTACACCTTC

j_call: TRBJ1-1
clone_size: .
v_call: TRBV27
d_call: .
cdr3_aa: CASSWSSGSTEAFF
cdr3_nt: TGTGCCAGCAGTTGGTCATCGGGAAGCACTGAAGCTTTCTTT

j_call: TRBJ2-1
clone_size: .
v_call: TRBV29-1
d_call: .
cdr3_aa: CSVEDRGDSYNEQFF
cdr3_nt: TGCAGCGTTGAAGACAGGGGGGACTCCTACAATGAGCAGTTCTTC

j_call: TRBJ1-1
clone_size: .
v_call: TRBV25-1
d_call: TRBD1
cdr3_aa: CASSGASGGLEAFF
cdr3_nt: TGTGCCAGCAGTGGGGCTTCAGGGGGGCTTGAAGCTTTCTTT

j_call: TRBJ1-1
clone_size: .
v_call: TRBV11-2
d_call: .
cdr3_aa: CASSLYWATEAFF
cdr3_nt: TGTGCCAGCAGCTTATATTGGGCCACTGAAGCTTTCTTT

j_call: TRBJ2-5
clone_size: .
v_call: TRBV15
d_call: .
cdr3_aa: CATSRRGGETQYF
cdr3_nt: TGTGCCACCAGCAGAAGGGGAGGAGAGACCCAGTACTTC

j_call: TRBJ1-6
clone_size: .
v_call: TRBV28
d_call: .
cdr3_aa: CASSLRSPLHF
cdr3_nt: TGTGCCAGCAGTTTGCGTTCACCCCTCCACTTT

j_call: TRBJ2-6
clone_size: .
v_call: TRBV18
d_call: TRBD1
cdr3_aa: CANSPSGQGSVGWANVLTF
cdr3_nt: TGTGCCAACTCACCCTCGGGACAGGGGTCCGTCGGCTGGGCCAACGTCCTGACTTTC

j_call: TRBJ2-7
clone_size: .
v_call: TRBV9
d_call: .
cdr3_aa: CASSLEGNTAYEQYF
cdr3_nt: TGTGCCAGCAGCCTAGAGGGGAATACGGCCTACGAGCAGTACTTC

j_call: TRBJ2-1
clone_size: .
v_call: TRBV9
d_call: TRBD1
cdr3_aa: CASSATGNNEQFF
cdr3_nt: TGTGCCAGCAGCGCGACAGGGAACAATGAGCAGTTCTTC

j_call: TRBJ1-5
clone_size: .
v_call: TRBV4-3
d_call: .
cdr3_aa: CASSADTSRQPQHF
cdr3_nt: TGCGCCAGCAGCGCAGACACATCAAGGCAGCCCCAGCATTTT

j_call: TRBJ2-5
clone_size: .
v_call: TRBV4-2
d_call: .
cdr3_aa: CASSQDKLALETQYF
cdr3_nt: TGTGCCAGCAGCCAAGATAAACTAGCATTGGAGACCCAGTACTTC

j_call: TRBJ2-3
clone_size: .
v_call: TRBV7-6
d_call: .
cdr3_aa: CASSTPLFRADSTDTQYF
cdr3_nt: TGTGCCAGCAGTACACCCCTTTTTCGCGCGGATAGCACAGATACGCAGTATTTT

j_call: TRBJ2-1
clone_size: .
v_call: TRBV2
d_call: .
cdr3_aa: CASRTSAFLGANEQFF
cdr3_nt: TGTGCCAGCAGGACTTCGGCTTTTCTAGGGGCCAATGAGCAGTTCTTC

j_call: TRBJ2-7
clone_size: .
v_call: TRBV6-6
d_call: .
cdr3_aa: CASALVKSYEQYF
cdr3_nt: TGTGCCAGCGCACTAGTCAAGTCCTACGAGCAGTACTTC

j_call: TRBJ1-5
clone_size: .
v_call: TRBV2
d_call: TRBD1
cdr3_aa: CASGLYRGVNQPQHF
cdr3_nt: TGTGCCAGCGGGCTATACAGGGGGGTTAATCAGCCCCAGCATTTT

j_call: TRBJ1-6
clone_size: .
v_call: TRBV27
d_call: TRBD1
cdr3_aa: CASSSGTGSASPLHF
cdr3_nt: TGTGCCAGCAGTTCAGGGACAGGGTCCGCTTCACCCCTCCACTTT

j_call: TRBJ1-1
clone_size: .
v_call: TRBV11-2
d_call: TRBD1
cdr3_aa: CASSSYRGPDTEAFF
cdr3_nt: TGTGCCAGCAGCTCATACAGGGGGCCGGACACTGAAGCTTTCTTT

j_call: TRBJ1-1
clone_size: .
v_call: TRBV9
d_call: .
cdr3_aa: CASSGRGNRAEAFF
cdr3_nt: TGTGCCAGCAGCGGCAGGGGTAATCGGGCTGAAGCTTTCTTT

j_call: TRBJ1-6
clone_size: .
v_call: TRBV5-4
d_call: TRBD1
cdr3_aa: CASSLIGTEGSPLHF
cdr3_nt: TGTGCCAGCAGCTTGATCGGGACAGAGGGTTCACCCCTCCACTTT

j_call: TRBJ1-1
clone_size: .
v_call: TRBV19
d_call: TRBD1
cdr3_aa: CASSIPLGTGALAEAFF
cdr3_nt: TGTGCCAGTAGTATACCCCTGGGGACAGGGGCGTTAGCTGAAGCTTTCTTT

j_call: TRBJ2-7
clone_size: .
v_call: TRBV9
d_call: .
cdr3_aa: CASSVDPGMGEQYF
cdr3_nt: TGTGCCAGCAGCGTAGACCCGGGAATGGGCGAGCAGTACTTC

j_call: TRBJ1-2
clone_size: .
v_call: TRBV27
d_call: .
cdr3_aa: CASSLYGADRYGYTF
cdr3_nt: TGTGCCAGCAGTTTATATGGGGCAGACCGATATGGCTACACCTTC

j_call: TRBJ1-5
clone_size: .
v_call: TRBV7-9
d_call: TRBD1
cdr3_aa: CASSLIATGTDQPQHF
cdr3_nt: TGTGCCAGCAGCTTAATTGCGACAGGGACGGATCAGCCCCAGCATTTT

j_call: TRBJ1-5
clone_size: .
v_call: TRBV11-3
d_call: .
cdr3_aa: CASSLIQGYSNQPQHF
cdr3_nt: TGTGCCAGCAGCTTAATACAGGGCTATAGCAATCAGCCCCAGCATTTT

j_call: TRBJ1-1
clone_size: few
v_call: TRBV24-1
d_call: TRBD1
cdr3_aa: CATSDPTGAPTEAFF
cdr3_nt: TGTGCCACCAGTGATCCCACAGGGGCGCCCACTGAAGCTTTCTTT

j_call: TRBJ2-7
clone_size: .
v_call: TRBV19
d_call: TRBD1
cdr3_aa: CASSIAKTGAVYEQYF
cdr3_nt: TGTGCCAGTAGTATAGCCAAGACAGGGGCCGTCTACGAGCAGTACTTC